Described below is a single TCR beta chain sequence and its context. Its antigen is not yet known. Base qualities are missing; no much larger clone stands one base away. These data come from a study of technical replicates of blood from a handful of donors (dated by TCRdb to the late 2010s). Libraries were made using the immunoSEQ multiplex PCR assay. In TCRdb, the immuneACCESS table is reduced to in-frame sequences with V and J assigned. These tables do not hold every clone; where another copy was compared, an unresolved V gene accounts for under half, and the others remain unexplained. A total of more than 90,000 clones appear in this sample, approximately 95% of them only once. The ten largest clones capture around 0.3% of the sample. Ends trimmed: V by 6 bases, J by 3 bases; bases unmatched to a gene: 7. The germline V gene provides CDR1 SGHTA and CDR2 FQGNSA. The CDR3, cysteine through phenylalanine, is 14 amino acids long. CDR3 DNA only is kept here, 42 bases in frame from base 1.

The origin of this receptor is a human donor in good health. The sequence is built from TRBV7-2 and TRBJ1-2, with 7 central nucleotides matching TRBD1. The sample was T cells isolated from PBMCs. The CDR3 region has the sequence CASSQGTAHYGYTF. The DNA sequence reads TGTGCCAGCAGTCAAGGGACAGCACACTATGGCTACACCTTC.